The rows below give T cell receptor beta chains drawn from one sample of a study of shared clonotypes between healthy human individuals. Sequencing used immunoSEQ multiplex PCR; TCRdb keeps in-frame clones, though not all of them. Here the sample spans some 2,000,000 clones, about 94% being singletons. Sequences were obtained from naive CD4+ T cells sorted from blood. The origin of the receptors is a young man in good health. Each CDR3 is given with its conserved first and last residue. The D gene is left open where the match is weak. Where a row states a size, it is once, few, many or the class of an expanded clone; other rows omit it.

TRBV10-1	.	TRBJ2-7	TRBD1	TGCGCCAGCAGTGAGTCACGGGGACAGGGCTTATACGAGCAGTACTTC	CASSESRGQGLYEQYF
TRBV29-1	.	TRBJ1-1	TRBD1	TGCAGCGTCTACGGGACAGGCATTCCCTCGGGATACACTGAAGCTTTCTTT	CSVYGTGIPSGYTEAFF
TRBV28	.	TRBJ2-7	.	TGTGCCAGCGGGGGGGCCGGGAACGAGCAGTACTTC	CASGGAGNEQYF
TRBV2	.	TRBJ2-5	TRBD1	TGTGCCAGCAGATGGACAGGGCGGGAGACCCAGTACTTC	CASRWTGRETQYF
TRBV30	.	TRBJ2-7	.	TGTGCCTGGAGTGTTGAAGGACGCTCCTACGAGCAGTACTTC	CAWSVEGRSYEQYF
TRBV18	.	TRBJ2-5	.	TGTGCCAGCTCGGAACAGCGTCAAGAGACCCAGTACTTC	CASSEQRQETQYF
TRBV18	few	TRBJ2-1	TRBD2	TGTGCCAGCTCACCAGGGACTAGCGCCCTCAATGAGCAGTTCTTC	CASSPGTSALNEQFF
TRBV25-1	.	TRBJ2-6	.	TGTGCCAGCACCACCTCTGGGGCCAACGTCCTGACTTTC	CASTTSGANVLTF
TRBV4-3	.	TRBJ2-3	.	TGCGCCAGCAGCCAAGGGGCAGGGGGCACAGATACGCAGTATTTT	CASSQGAGGTDTQYF
TRBV7-8	.	TRBJ2-7	.	TGTGCCAGCAGCTTAGCCGGAAGTCACGAGCAGTACTTC	CASSLAGSHEQYF
TRBV15	.	TRBJ1-4	.	TGTGCCACCAGCAGGGACAGAGATAATGAAAAACTGTTTTTT	CATSRDRDNEKLFF
TRBV18	.	TRBJ2-1	.	TGTGCCAGCTCACCAACTCCTTCTTCGGGACTGCGGAATGAGCAGTTCTTC	CASSPTPSSGLRNEQFF
TRBV4-3	.	TRBJ2-4	.	TGCGCCAGCAGCCAAGATGGGTATGGGGCCAAAAACATTCAGTACTTC	CASSQDGYGAKNIQYF
TRBV28	.	TRBJ1-1	TRBD1	TGTGCCAGCGACGGGGACAGGGAAAACACTGAAGCTTTCTTT	CASDGDRENTEAFF
TRBV18	.	TRBJ2-7	TRBD2	TGTGCCAGCTCACCACCTACTAGCGGTGGCTTCGAGCAGTACTTC	CASSPPTSGGFEQYF
TRBV11-2	.	TRBJ1-3	.	TGTGCCAGCAGCTTATCACCTTCGGCGGGGGCGCCGTACGGAAACACCATATATTTT	CASSLSPSAGAPYGNTIYF
TRBV4-1	.	TRBJ2-1	TRBD1	TGCGCCAGCAGCCAAGGGACAGGGTCAGACAATGAGCAGTTCTTC	CASSQGTGSDNEQFF
TRBV6-5	.	TRBJ2-7	TRBD2	TGTGCCAGCAGTTACTCCTCTAGCGGGGGTTACGAGCAGTACTTC	CASSYSSSGGYEQYF
TRBV5-1	.	TRBJ1-4	.	TGCGCCAGCAGCCCCGGGACATCGAATGAAAAACTGTTTTTT	CASSPGTSNEKLFF
TRBV10-1	few	TRBJ1-1	.	TGCGCCAGACCTACGTCCGGGCTCAACACTGAAGCTTTCTTT	CARPTSGLNTEAFF
TRBV7-2	.	TRBJ2-3	TRBD2	TGTGCCAGCAGCCCGCTGACTAGCGGGAGTTGGGGTACGCAGTATTTT	CASSPLTSGSWGTQYF
TRBV18	.	TRBJ1-2	.	TGTGCCAGCTCACCTGGCGGGACTGACTATGGCTACACCTTC	CASSPGGTDYGYTF
TRBV27	.	TRBJ2-5	.	TGTGCCAGCAGTTTAGCTGGGCTGGAGACCCAGTACTTC	CASSLAGLETQYF
TRBV7-2	.	TRBJ1-3	.	TGTGCCAGCAGCTTATCGGGGTCCTCTGGAAACACCATATATTTT	CASSLSGSSGNTIYF
TRBV28	.	TRBJ2-7	TRBD1	TGTGCCAGCAGCCCAAGGTGGACAGGGTGGGACACCTACGAGCAGTACTTC	CASSPRWTGWDTYEQYF
TRBV28	.	TRBJ2-3	TRBD2	TGTGCCAGCAGTCCCCGGGGGGGGGCAGATACGCAGTATTTT	CASSPRGGADTQYF
TRBV5-6	.	TRBJ1-5	.	TGTGCCAGCAGCTGGGGAAAGGGTACACAGCCCCAGCATTTT	CASSWGKGTQPQHF
TRBV5-8	.	TRBJ1-5	.	TGTGCCAGCAGCTTACTGGCCCTCAGGGGCAGCAATCAGCCCCAGCATTTT	CASSLLALRGSNQPQHF
TRBV7-2	.	TRBJ1-6	TRBD1	TGTGCCAGCAGCTTACGGGGGCCAGGGGGTACGAAAGGAGGTTCACCCCTCCACTTT	CASSLRGPGGTKGGSPLHF
TRBV19	.	TRBJ1-1	.	TGTGCCAGTAGTATACAGGGGACCAGGGAAGCTTTCTTT	CASSIQGTREAFF
TRBV9	.	TRBJ1-4	.	TGTGCCAGCAGCCGGGGCGGTGATAATGAAAAACTGTTTTTT	CASSRGGDNEKLFF
TRBV9	.	TRBJ1-4	.	TGTGCCAGCAGCGTAGTTTTGAGGGCTAATGAAAAACTGTTTTTT	CASSVVLRANEKLFF
TRBV30	once	TRBJ2-1	.	TGTGCCTGGAGTCAGACTTTAGCCAAAAACATTCAGTTCTTC	CAWSQTLAKNIQFF
TRBV11-2	once	TRBJ1-2	.	TGTGCCAGCAGCCAGGACAGAGACTATGGCTACACCTTC	CASSQDRDYGYTF
TRBV4-1	once	TRBJ2-7	.	TGCGCCAGCTCGGGGGCCAGCTCCTACGAGCAGTACTTC	CASSGASSYEQYF
TRBV6-1	.	TRBJ1-2	.	TGTGCCAGCAGACTCCCGGGCTATGGCTACACCTTC	CASRLPGYGYTF
TRBV7-9	.	TRBJ1-3	.	TGTGCCAGCAGTTTAGCGGCCGGGCTACCTGGAAACACCATATATTTT	CASSLAAGLPGNTIYF
TRBV7-9	.	TRBJ2-7	.	TGTGCCAGCAGCTTAGGACACCGCTCGGAGCAGTACTTC	CASSLGHRSEQYF
TRBV7-9	.	TRBJ1-6	TRBD1	TGTGCCAGCAGCTACCGGGACAGTAATTCACCCCTCCACTTT	CASSYRDSNSPLHF
TRBV10-1	.	TRBJ2-2	TRBD2	TGCGCCAGCAGTGAGTCTGGGACTAGTTTCCCCGGGGAGCTGTTTTTT	CASSESGTSFPGELFF
TRBV18	.	TRBJ2-2	.	TGTGCCAGCTCACCACGGCAGAACACCGGGGAGCTGTTTTTT	CASSPRQNTGELFF
TRBV6-4	once	TRBJ1-5	TRBD1	TGTGCCAGCAGTGACCAAATAACCCTGACAGGGCTGAGCAATCAGCCCCAGCATTTT	CASSDQITLTGLSNQPQHF
TRBV19	.	TRBJ1-4	TRBD1	TGTGCCAGTAGTACAGGGGGGAGTACTAATGAAAAACTGTTTTTT	CASSTGGSTNEKLFF
TRBV29-1	once	TRBJ2-2	.	TGCAGCGTTGAAACAGGCGCGAACACCGGGGAGCTGTTTTTT	CSVETGANTGELFF
TRBV11-3	.	TRBJ2-7	.	TGTGCCAGCAGCTTAAGCGGTGGACCCTACGAGCAGTACTTC	CASSLSGGPYEQYF
TRBV5-6	.	TRBJ2-1	.	TGTGCCAGCAGCTTGGATGCAGGTTCCTACAATGAGCAGTTCTTC	CASSLDAGSYNEQFF
TRBV4-3	.	TRBJ2-3	TRBD2	TGCGCCAGCAGCCAAGTTGCCGGGACTAGCGGGTACACAGATACGCAGTATTTT	CASSQVAGTSGYTDTQYF
TRBV5-1	.	TRBJ2-1	TRBD2	TGCGCCAGCAGCTTAGATCGGATCGGGACTAGCGGGGGAAGACCCTACAATGAGCAGTTCTTC	CASSLDRIGTSGGRPYNEQFF
TRBV7-9	.	TRBJ1-2	.	TGTGCCAGCAGCCATGCAAGCGGGGGGCTCTATGGCTACACCTTC	CASSHASGGLYGYTF
TRBV30	.	TRBJ2-1	.	TGTGCCTGGAGTGTACCCGGGGGGCGATTACGGAATGAGCAGTTCTTC	CAWSVPGGRLRNEQFF
TRBV10-3	.	TRBJ2-3	TRBD1	TGTGCCCTGGGGGCAGGGGGAATAGATACGCAGTATTTT	CALGAGGIDTQYF
TRBV9	.	TRBJ2-6	.	TGTGCCAGCAGCGTAACAGGATATACAGGGGCCAACGTCCTGACTTTC	CASSVTGYTGANVLTF
TRBV29-1	.	TRBJ1-1	.	TGCAGCGTTCATCAGGAGAACACTGAAGCTTTCTTT	CSVHQENTEAFF
TRBV2	.	TRBJ2-7	.	TGTGCCAGCAGGGGCAGTTTGCAGCAGTACTTC	CASRGSLQQYF
TRBV29-1	.	TRBJ2-2	.	TGCAGCGTTGAGCCGAACACCGGGGAGCTGTTTTTT	CSVEPNTGELFF
TRBV7-3	.	TRBJ1-1	.	TGTGCCAGCAGTCAAACTGGGCGGGGGATCACTGAAGCTTTCTTT	CASSQTGRGITEAFF
TRBV7-2	.	TRBJ2-5	.	TGTGCCAGCAGTCGCGCTTTTCCGGAGACCCAGTACTTC	CASSRAFPETQYF